The 10 T cell receptor beta chains listed next were all sequenced from one sample in a study of identifying expanded T cells in peripheral blood. TCRdb's table, derived via immunoSEQ multiplex PCR, lists solely in-frame clones and lacks some. In the table there are 84,000 or so clones, around 89% of which are singletons. The sequenced sample was blood. Source of these receptors: a person between 18 and 70 years old in good health.

The chain recombines TRBV6-6 with TRBJ2-7, with 15 bases lining up with TRBD2. The trim removed 6 bases at V and 0 bases at J, leaving 3 bases unmatched. The CDR3 loop spans 16 amino acids. The germline CDR1 and CDR2 sequences are MNHNY and SVGAGI (reference sequence). CDR3 nucleotide sequence: TGTGCCAGCAGGGGACTAGCGGGGGGCTACTCCTACGAGCAGTACTTC. This translates into CASRGLAGGYSYEQYF.

The rearrangement uses TRBV20-1 and TRBJ2-5; tentative D call: TRBD1 (5 bases). CDR3 length: 11 amino acids. The V end lost 0 bases, the J end lost 7 bases, and 6 bases lay between the germline ends. Per germline, CDR1 DFQATT and CDR2 SNEGSKA (reference sequence). The CDR3 sequence is CSAREGRTQYF. CDR3 DNA sequence: TGCAGTGCTAGAGAGGGGCGGACCCAGTACTTC.

The chain is built from TRBV6-5 and TRBJ1-2, with D uncertain. The CDR3 sequence is 12 residues long. V gave up 7 bases and J gave up 7 bases, with 13 bases separating them. The V gene's germline CDR1 is MNHEY and CDR2 SVGAGI. CDR3 residues: CASKDIGGGYTF. The CDR3 DNA is TGTGCCAGCAAGGATATAGGTGGTGGCTACACCTTC.

V gene TRBV6-5 combines with J gene TRBJ2-4, with TRBD2 as a possible D gene (5 bases). Trimming removed 3 bases from V and 7 bases from J, with 13 bases in between. This CDR3 region has 14 residues. The germline CDR1 and CDR2 sequences are MNHEY and SVGAGI. This CDR3 is CASSYGSSGNIQYF. CDR3 coding DNA: TGTGCCAGCAGTTATGGGTCCTCGGGGAACATTCAGTACTTC.

This clone was found once. V usage is TRBV11-2 and J usage is TRBJ2-3; possibly TRBD1 or TRBD2 for D (5 bases each). The CDR3 is 14 amino acids. The ends were cut back, 2 bases at V and 5 bases at J, with 11 bases in the middle. Germline CDR1 SGHAT, CDR2 FQNNGV. CDR3 DNA: TGTGCCAGCAGCTTACGAGGGGCTGAAGATACGCAGTATTTT. Its translation is CASSLRGAEDTQYF.

The rearrangement uses TRBV19 and TRBJ1-1, with D perhaps TRBD1 (6 bases). Germline V lookup: CDR1 LNHDA, CDR2 SQIVND (reference sequence). Trimming shortened V by 5 bases and J by 5 bases, and 9 bases separated the two germline ends. The CDR3 is made up of 12 amino acids. This CDR3 reads CASSQGLTEAFF. Written as DNA, the CDR3 is TGTGCCAGTAGTCAGGGGTTAACTGAAGCTTTCTTT.

The chain combines TRBV30 with TRBJ1-1, with D maybe TRBD1 (5 bases). The CDR3 length is 15 residues. V was clipped by 3 bases and J by 10 bases, with 24 bases between them. Germline CDR1 is GTSNPN and CDR2 is SVGIG (reference sequence). The CDR3: CAWSTPQSGTPGAFF. Here the CDR3 DNA reads TGTGCCTGGAGCACCCCCCAGTCCGGGACCCCCGGAGCTTTCTTT.

The chain is built from TRBV18 and TRBJ1-2; 7 positions match TRBD1. This CDR3 is 14 amino acids long. The trim removed 0 bases at V and 4 bases at J, leaving 2 bases unmatched. Germline V gives CDR1 KGHSH, CDR2 LQKENI. The CDR3, as DNA: TGTGCCAGCTCACCACCGGGGACAGTCTATGGCTACACCTTC. This encodes CASSPPGTVYGYTF.

The gene calls are TRBV18 and TRBJ2-3, with D possibly being TRBD2 (6 bases). Trimming pared 3 bases from V and 0 bases from J, leaving 10 bases between. Germline V gives CDR1 KGHSH, CDR2 LQKENI. The CDR3 sequence is 15 residues long. DNA of the CDR3: TGTGCCAGCTCACCTGGGGGGACTAGCACAGATACGCAGTATTTT. Its protein product is CASSPGGTSTDTQYF.

The chain recombines TRBV6-4 with TRBJ2-3; tentative D call: TRBD1 (5 bases). This CDR3 is built from 13 residues. Germline V CDR1 and CDR2: MRHNA, SNTAGT. The V gene lost 6 bases and the J gene lost 9 bases, with 16 bases spanning the gap. The CDR3 is CASRRTGSSTQYF. In nucleotides, the CDR3 is TGTGCCAGCAGGAGAACAGGCTCCTCGACGCAGTATTTT.